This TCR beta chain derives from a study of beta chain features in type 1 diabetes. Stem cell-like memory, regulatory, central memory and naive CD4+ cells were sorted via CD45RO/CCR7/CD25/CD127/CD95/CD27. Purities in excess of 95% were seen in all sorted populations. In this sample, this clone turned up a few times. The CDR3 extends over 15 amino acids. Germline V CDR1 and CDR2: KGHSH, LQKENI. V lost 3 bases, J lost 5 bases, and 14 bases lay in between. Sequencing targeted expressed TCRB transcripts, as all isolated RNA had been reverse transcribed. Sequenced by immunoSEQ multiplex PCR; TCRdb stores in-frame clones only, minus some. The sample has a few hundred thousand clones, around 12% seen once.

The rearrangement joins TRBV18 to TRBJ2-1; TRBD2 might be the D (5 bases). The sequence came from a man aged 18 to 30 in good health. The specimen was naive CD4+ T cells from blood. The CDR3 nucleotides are TGTGCCAGCTCACCTCCCAATGGAGGAAACAATGAGCAGTTCTTC. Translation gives CASSPPNGGNNEQFF.